Each of the 26 T cell receptor beta chains below was sequenced from the same sample in a study of T cells in Graves' hyperthyroidism and ophthalmopathy. The TCR beta CDR3 regions underwent amplification using RNA transcripts as the source. HTBI primers were used for first-round RT-PCR of the TCR CDR3. One entry per CDR3 protein results from TCRdb running MiXCR on the multiplex PCR reads. The profile shows just over 550,000 distinct CDR3 sequences, 46% of them singletons. Material: peripheral blood or thyroid tissue (not recorded which). The receptors derive from a woman aged 18-35 years with Graves' hyperthyroidism.

Worth noting for this clonotype: The junction departs from germline at one end; a sequencing error may be responsible. The chain links TRBV11-1 to TRBJ1-4; D uncertain. CDR3 size: 13 residues. The V gene's germline CDR1 is SGHAT and CDR2 FQDESV (reference sequence). DNA of the CDR3: TGTACCAGCAGAGATCGTGACCTGGAAAAACTGTTTTTT. Translating gives CTSRDRDLEKLFF.

In its sample, this clonotype was seen a few times. This chain connects TRBV20-1 to TRBJ2-7, with a possible D match to TRBD2 (6 bases). CDR3 size: 13 residues. Between the trimmed V and J ends, which lost 5 bases and 7 bases, there was a span of 18 bases. Germline CDR1 is DFQATT and CDR2 is SNEGSKA (reference sequence). The CDR3 spells CSAWDLTFTEQYF. The CDR3 coding sequence is TGCAGTGCTTGGGACTTAACCTTCACGGAGCAGTACTTC.

J is TRBJ2-5 and V is TRBV20-1, with 8 bases that match TRBD1. The trim removed 6 bases at V and 4 bases at J, leaving 4 bases unmatched. Germline assignment: CDR1 DFQATT and CDR2 SNEGSKA (reference sequence). The CDR3 spans 12 residues. CDR3 loop: CSANDRGETQYF. CDR3 nucleotide sequence: TGCAGTGCAAACGACAGGGGAGAGACCCAGTACTTC.

The genes are TRBV25-1 and TRBJ1-1; TRBD1 aligns across 7 bases. This CDR3 contains 15 residues. The germline V gene encodes CDR1 MGHDK and CDR2 SYGVNS. V lost 1 base, J lost 3 bases, and 5 bases stayed unmatched. The CDR3 is CASSELTGIDTEAFF. Here the CDR3 DNA reads TGTGCCAGCAGTGAATTGACAGGGATCGACACTGAAGCTTTCTTT.

The gene calls are TRBV29-1 and TRBJ1-1; 9 nucleotides agree with TRBD1. Germline values: CDR1 SQVTM, CDR2 ANQGSEA. The V and J ends lost 1 base and 10 bases, in that order; junction bases with no gene match: 4. This CDR3 region has 12 residues. The CDR3 DNA reads TGCAGCGTTGAAGGGATACAGGGGGCAGCTTTCTTT. This sequence encodes CSVEGIQGAAFF.

The gene calls are TRBV29-1 and TRBJ1-1; D gene uncertain. Trimming shortened V by 6 bases and J by 3 bases, and 11 bases separated the two germline ends. The CDR3 has 12 residues. CDR1 and CDR2 (germline): SQVTM, ANQGSEA. This chain's CDR3 is CSVSWEHTEAFF. The DNA of the CDR3 is TGCAGCGTGAGTTGGGAGCACACTGAAGCTTTCTTT.

Points on this clonotype: A junction end diverges from the germline sequence, so it may reflect a read error. The genes are TRBV7-2 and TRBJ2-7, with 9 bases that match TRBD1. The germline gives CDR1 SGHTA, CDR2 FQGNSA. This CDR3 contains 13 residues. The CDR3 DNA follows: TGCAGCGTCGCGACAGGGGGACCCTACGAGCAGTACTTC. This sequence encodes CSVATGGPYEQYF.

This clonotype has at least ten counts. The chain couples TRBV29-1 to TRBJ2-7, with D possibly matching TRBD1 (6 bases). Germline CDR1 is SQVTM and CDR2 is ANQGSEA. CDR3 length: 13 amino acids. V was pared by 6 bases and J by 2 bases, with 14 bases between. CDR3 protein: CSVEQGTPYEQYF. In DNA form, the CDR3 reads TGCAGCGTCGAACAGGGTACCCCCTACGAGCAGTACTTC.

The count of this clonotype is one. The rearrangement links TRBV30 to TRBJ1-5, with a tentative D call TRBD1 (5 bases). V was trimmed by 5 bases and J by 2 bases, leaving 13 bases between them. Germline-derived CDR1 and CDR2 are GTSNPN and SVGIG (reference sequence). The CDR3 has 14 amino acids. The CDR3 nucleotides are TGTGCCTGGGAAGGACGGGGGGGCAATCAGCCCCAGCATTTT. Translating gives CAWEGRGGNQPQHF.

The genes are TRBV5-1 and TRBJ2-7; TRBD2 is a possible D gene (5 bases). The CDR3 runs 14 residues. V was shortened by 1 base and J by 8 bases, with 16 bases between the two germline ends. Germline CDR1 is SGHRS and CDR2 is YFSETQ. DNA for the CDR3: TGCGCCAGCAGCTTGAGGGCCGGGAACCCCCAGCAGTACTTC. This sequence encodes CASSLRAGNPQQYF.

V gene TRBV20-1 combines with J gene TRBJ2-7, with a tentative D call TRBD2 (6 bases). This CDR3 has 10 amino acids. Germline values: CDR1 DFQATT, CDR2 SNEGSKA (reference sequence). The V gene lost 3 bases and the J gene lost 6 bases, with 6 bases spanning the gap. This CDR3 is CSASGSEQYF. As DNA, the CDR3 is TGCAGTGCTAGCGGGAGCGAGCAGTACTTC.

In the case of this clonotype: Relative to the germline gene, one junction end is altered; a read error may explain this. The chain joins TRBV7-4 to TRBJ2-7; perhaps TRBD1 as D (7 bases). The CDR3 has 15 amino acids. The germline CDR1 and CDR2 sequences are SGHVT and SQSDAQ. CDR3 bases: TGCGCCAGCAGCCAGACCGGGGGACAGAGATACGAGCAGTACTTC. It encodes CASSQTGGQRYEQYF. Looking up the rest from reference TRBV7-4 and TRBJ2-7 gives the full variable domain: GAGVSQSPRYKVAKRGRDVALRCDSISGHVTLYWYRQTLGQGSEVLTYSQSDAQRDKSGRPSGRFSAERPERSVSTLKIQRTEQGDSAVYLCASSQTGGQRYEQYFGPGTRLTVT.

This clonotype was recorded at least ten times. The chain links TRBV10-3 to TRBJ2-5, with a tentative D call TRBD2 (6 bases). The germline V and J ends were trimmed by 11 bases and 5 bases, with 15 bases remaining between them. This CDR3 region has 12 residues. Per the germline V gene, CDR1 is ENHRY and CDR2 is SYGVKD. CDR3 in amino acids: CAAASEGETQYF. As DNA, the CDR3 is TGTGCCGCTGCTAGCGAGGGGGAGACCCAGTACTTC.

V is TRBV7-2 and J is TRBJ1-5; D is unresolved. This CDR3 comprises 15 residues. Germline loops: CDR1 SGHTA, CDR2 FQGNSA. The V gene lost 1 base and the J gene lost 1 base, with 8 bases spanning the gap. The CDR3 coding sequence is TGTGCCAGCAGCTTAGGGGGAATGAGCAATCAGCCCCAGCATTTT. Encoded protein: CASSLGGMSNQPQHF.

This clonotype was found once. One base away lies a much larger clone, so this may be a sequencing read error. CDR3: CASSEQGTYGYTF. CDR3 bases: TGTGCCAGCAGTGAACAGGGGACCTATGGCTACACCTTC. The chain joins TRBV25-1 to TRBJ1-2, with D possibly matching TRBD1 (6 bases). The germline V and J ends were trimmed by 2 bases and 4 bases, with 8 bases remaining between them. The CDR3 totals 13 residues. Per germline, CDR1 MGHDK and CDR2 SYGVNS.

Worth noting for this clonotype: A junction end diverges from the germline sequence, so it may reflect a read error. The CDR3 protein is CASKRGKVDTGELYF. In DNA, the CDR3 is TGTGCCAGCAAACGGGGGAAGGTGGACACCGGGGAGCTGTACTTC. This sequence joins TRBV6-1 and TRBJ2-7, with D possibly TRBD2 on 6 matching bases. This CDR3 region has 15 residues. In germline, CDR1 is MNHNS, CDR2 SASEGT.

The chain has TRBV29-1 and TRBJ1-2; no clear D. Germline V CDR1 and CDR2: SQVTM, ANQGSEA. This CDR3 region has 13 residues. V was shortened by 3 bases and J by 0 bases, with 8 bases between the two germline ends. The CDR3 DNA reads TGCAGCGTTGACGGGAGCACTAACTATGGCTACACCTTC. Translated: CSVDGSTNYGYTF. Variable domain in full (rest from reference TRBV29-1 and TRBJ1-2): SAVISQKPSRDICQRGTSLTIQCQVDSQVTMMFWYRQQPGQSLTLIATANQGSEATYESGFVIDKFPISRPNLTFSTLTVSNMSPEDSSIYLCSVDGSTNYGYTFGSGTRLTVV.

This clonotype was recorded a few times. V gene TRBV6-1 combines with J gene TRBJ1-1; tentatively, D is TRBD1 (5 bases). The CDR3 runs 14 residues. Germline CDR1 MNHNS, CDR2 SASEGT. The germline V and J ends were trimmed by 7 bases and 0 bases, with 12 bases remaining between them. CDR3 bases: TGTGCCAGCAAAGGGGAGTCCCTGAACACTGAAGCTTTCTTT. Its protein product is CASKGESLNTEAFF.

This clonotype was observed at least ten times. The J gene is TRBJ1-5, the V gene TRBV7-8; TRBD1 agrees at 9 bases. CDR3 size: 15 residues. Germline assignment: CDR1 SGHVS and CDR2 FQNEAQ. With 4 bases clipped from V and 5 bases from J, the junction kept 6 bases outside the gene matches. The CDR3, as DNA: TGTGCCAGCAGCTCCGACAGGGGGAGCGATCAGCCCCAGCATTTT. Translated: CASSSDRGSDQPQHF. The full variable domain, in which reference TRBV7-8 and TRBJ1-5 provide the parts outside the CDR3, is GAGVSQSPRYKVAKRGQDVALRCDPISGHVSLFWYQQALGQGPEFLTYFQNEAQLDKSGLPSDRFFAERPEGSVSTLKIQRTQQEDSAVYLCASSSDRGSDQPQHFGDGTRLSIL.

On this clonotype itself: The junction departs from the called germline gene at one end, perhaps through a read error. For the CDR3, the DNA is TGCGCCAGCAGCCAGGCCTTGACGGGAGGTTACGAGCAGTACTTC. This codes for CASSQALTGGYEQYF. V is TRBV7-6 and J is TRBJ2-7; 7 positions agree with TRBD2. CDR3 length equals 15 residues. In germline, CDR1 is SGHVS, CDR2 FNYEAQ.

The V and J genes are TRBV15 and TRBJ2-6; D not resolved. Germline-derived CDR1 and CDR2 are LNHNV and YYDKDF (reference sequence). The CDR3 consists of 16 residues. V was pared by 10 bases and J by 0 bases, with 16 bases between. CDR3 in DNA: TGTGCCAGCACTCGGTGGCGAAACTCTGGGGCCAACGTCCTGACTTTC. Amino acids: CASTRWRNSGANVLTF. The full variable domain, rest sourced from reference TRBV15 and TRBJ2-6, is DAMVIQNPRYQVTQFGKPVTLSCSQTLNHNVMYWYQQKSSQAPKLLFHYYDKDFNNEADTPDNFQSRRPNTSFCFLDIRSPGLGDTAMYLCASTRWRNSGANVLTFGAGSRLTVL.

The chain combines TRBV7-2 with TRBJ1-5; D call uncertain. Germline V CDR1 and CDR2: SGHTA, FQGNSA. Trimming took 7 bases from V and 5 from J, leaving 9 bases between them. The CDR3 contains 12 residues. CDR3 bases: TGTGCCAGCACCCCAGTAGATCAGCCCCAGCATTTT. Encoded protein: CASTPVDQPQHF.

The chain carries TRBV7-9 and TRBJ2-5; TRBD2 matches at 13 bases. CDR3 length: 17 amino acids. V lost 5 bases and J lost 0; bases outside the gene matches: 6. The germline CDR1 and CDR2 sequences are SEHNR and FQNEAQ (reference sequence). The CDR3 DNA reads as TGTGCCAGCAGCCTGGGACTAGCGGGAATGCACCAAGAGACCCAGTACTTC. Protein sequence: CASSLGLAGMHQETQYF.

V usage is TRBV7-2 and J usage is TRBJ2-5; D gene ambiguous. Trimming removed 0 bases from V and 1 base from J, with 6 bases in between. The CDR3 extends over 14 amino acids. The V gene's germline CDR1 is SGHTA and CDR2 FQGNSA. CDR3 loop: CASSLAQAQETQYF. CDR3 DNA: TGTGCCAGCAGCTTAGCCCAGGCCCAAGAGACCCAGTACTTC.

The chain couples TRBV10-3 to TRBJ1-1; D gene ambiguous. Per germline, CDR1 ENHRY and CDR2 SYGVKD. Trimming pared 7 bases from V and 8 bases from J, leaving 11 bases between. The CDR3 is 11 residues long. DNA of the CDR3: TGTGCCATCACCGAAGGGAACGAAGCTTTCTTT. Amino acid sequence: CAITEGNEAFF.

This chain connects TRBV20-1 to TRBJ1-2, with no clear D. Germline-derived CDR1 and CDR2 are DFQATT and SNEGSKA (reference sequence). The CDR3 runs to 13 residues. Trimming cost V 0 bases and J 4 bases, with 9 bases left between them. The CDR3 sequence is CSAREPVTYGYTF. The CDR3 DNA sequence: TGCAGTGCTAGAGAACCGGTAACCTATGGCTACACCTTC.